This TCR beta chain derives from a study of cytomegalovirus exposure and HLA in healthy donors. With regard to this clone: Antigen: not known.

CDR1 and CDR2 from the germline V gene are SEHNR and FQNEAQ (reference sequence). V gave up 6 bases and J gave up 0 bases; unmatched junction bases: 9. This CDR3 has 18 amino acids. Clones were read by immunoSEQ multiplex PCR, and TCRdb kept only the in-frame ones, dropping some. In the table there are tens of thousands of clones, 90% to 95% of which are singletons. Study observations and caveats: High sensitivity and specificity were reportedly achieved when the classifier diagnosed cytomegalovirus status.

The specimen sequenced was PBMCs. This clonotype was sampled from a woman younger than 30 in good health and CMV-seropositive. J is TRBJ2-6 and V is TRBV7-9, with 9 positions matching TRBD1. The CDR3 sequence: CASSPPGQGNSGANVLTF. The CDR3 nucleotides are TGTGCCAGCAGTCCCCCGGGACAGGGAAACTCTGGGGCCAACGTCCTGACTTTC.